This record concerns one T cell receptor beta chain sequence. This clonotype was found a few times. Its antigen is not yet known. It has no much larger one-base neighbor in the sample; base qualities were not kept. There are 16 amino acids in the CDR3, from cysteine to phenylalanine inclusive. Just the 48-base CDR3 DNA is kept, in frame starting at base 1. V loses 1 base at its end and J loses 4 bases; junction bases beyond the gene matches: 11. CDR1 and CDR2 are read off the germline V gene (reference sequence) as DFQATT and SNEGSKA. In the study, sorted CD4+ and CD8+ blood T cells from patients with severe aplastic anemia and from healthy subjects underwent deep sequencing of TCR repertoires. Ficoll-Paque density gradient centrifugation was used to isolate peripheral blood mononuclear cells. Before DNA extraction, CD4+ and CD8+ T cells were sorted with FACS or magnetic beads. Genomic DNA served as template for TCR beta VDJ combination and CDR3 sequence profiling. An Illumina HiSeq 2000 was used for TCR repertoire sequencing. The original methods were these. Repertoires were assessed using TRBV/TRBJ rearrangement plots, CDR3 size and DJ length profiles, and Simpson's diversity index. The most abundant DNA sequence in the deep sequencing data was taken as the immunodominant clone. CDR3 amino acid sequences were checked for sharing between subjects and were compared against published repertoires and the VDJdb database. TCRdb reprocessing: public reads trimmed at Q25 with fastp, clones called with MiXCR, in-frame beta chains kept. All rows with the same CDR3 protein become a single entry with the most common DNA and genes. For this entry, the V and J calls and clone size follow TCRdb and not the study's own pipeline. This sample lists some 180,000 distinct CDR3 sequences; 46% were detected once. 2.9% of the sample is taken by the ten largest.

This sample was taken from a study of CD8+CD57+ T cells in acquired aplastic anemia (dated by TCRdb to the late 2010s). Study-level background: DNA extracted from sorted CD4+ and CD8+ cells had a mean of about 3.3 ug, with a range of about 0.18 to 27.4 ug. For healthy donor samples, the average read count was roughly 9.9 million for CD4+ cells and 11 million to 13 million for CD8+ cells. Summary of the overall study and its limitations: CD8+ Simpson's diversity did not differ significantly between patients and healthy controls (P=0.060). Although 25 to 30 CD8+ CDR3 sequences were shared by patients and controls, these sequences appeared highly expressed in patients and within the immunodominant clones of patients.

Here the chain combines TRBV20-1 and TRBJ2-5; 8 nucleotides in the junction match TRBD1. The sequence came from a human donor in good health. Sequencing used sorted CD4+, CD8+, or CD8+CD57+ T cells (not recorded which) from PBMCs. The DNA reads TGCAGTGCTAGAGTCGGGACAGGCGGAATAGGAGAGACCCAGTACTTC. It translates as CSARVGTGGIGETQYF.